The rows below give T cell receptor beta chains drawn from one sample of a study of Tregs in tolerant kidney transplant recipients. Clones were read by immunoSEQ multiplex PCR, and TCRdb kept only the in-frame ones, dropping some. This table holds some 68,000 clones, 84% found once. The specimen sequenced was CD4+ T cells from blood. The receptors were sampled from a human donor in good health. Each CDR3 is given without its conserved first and last residue. A D gene is named only where the DNA matches it firmly.

v_gene | d_gene | CDR3aa
TRBV7-7 | TRBD2 | ASSLAGVGETQY
TRBV11-2 | . | ASSLAGSNSPLH
TRBV7-2 | TRBD1 | ASSLVPGQLYSNQPQH
TRBV5-1 | . | ASSYDINTGELF
TRBV6-5 | . | ASSPRQFTGELF
TRBV2 | . | ASSDGISGTDTQY
TRBV11-3 | TRBD2 | ASSPGLAGGHNEQF
TRBV4-3 | . | ASSRNTNTEAF
TRBV5-1 | TRBD1 | ASGTGGNYGYT
TRBV4-3 | TRBD2 | ASSQEISGTTDTQY